A selection of T cell receptor beta chains follows, all from one sample in a study of blood T cell repertoires in COVID-19. Some clones are missing from TCRdb's copy, which holds only in-frame ones; the method was immunoSEQ multiplex PCR. The data hold 45,000 to 60,000 clones, with approximately 87% observed a single time. The sample taken for sequencing was peripheral blood. All receptors derive from a human donor in a cohort sampled during active COVID-19. Both conserved end residues are part of each CDR3. D genes are given only for firm matches. Some rows mark clone size as missing; the rest say once, few, many or name a class of expanded clone.

j_call	clone_size	d_call	v_call	cdr3_nt	cdr3_aa
TRBJ2-5	-	TRBD1	TRBV19	TGTGCCAGTAGTATAGTATTGGCAGGGGGCGGAAAGACCCAGTACTTC	CASSIVLAGGGKTQYF
TRBJ1-1	once	-	TRBV28	TGTGCCAGCAGGCCCTGGACAGACAAAATGAACACTGAAGCTTTCTTT	CASRPWTDKMNTEAFF
TRBJ2-1	-	TRBD2	TRBV4-3	TGCGCCAGCAGCCAAGTCTCCATAGCGGGACTCTACAATGAGCAGTTCTTC	CASSQVSIAGLYNEQFF
TRBJ2-6	-	-	TRBV5-4	TGTGCCAGCAGTTCGACATTGGGGGCCCCTCCCTCTGGGGCCAACGTCCTGACTTTC	CASSSTLGAPPSGANVLTF
TRBJ1-1	-	TRBD1	TRBV4-3	TGCGCCAGCAGCCAAGTGCCCACAGGGGTGCGTCTCACTGAAGCTTTCTTT	CASSQVPTGVRLTEAFF
TRBJ1-2	-	-	TRBV2	TGTGCCAGCAGTGAATCAGGGGTCTATGGCTACACCTTC	CASSESGVYGYTF
TRBJ2-7	-	-	TRBV7-9	TGTGCCAGCAGCTTGGTGGATGGGGGGTACGAGCAGTACTTC	CASSLVDGGYEQYF
TRBJ2-7	once	-	TRBV5-1	TGCGCCAGCAGCTTGTATCAGGGTAGCGGAATCTACGAGCAGTACTTC	CASSLYQGSGIYEQYF
TRBJ1-2	-	TRBD1	TRBV18	TGTGCCAGCTCACTTGGGACAGGGGGCGGCTATGGCTACACCTTC	CASSLGTGGGYGYTF
TRBJ1-2	-	TRBD1	TRBV6-2/TRBV6-3	TGTGCCAGCAGCACGAACAGGGGAGGAGGCTACACCTTC	CASSTNRGGGYTF
TRBJ2-3	-	-	TRBV5-6	TGTGCCAGCAGCTTGTATGATACGCAGTATTTT	CASSLYDTQYF
TRBJ2-7	-	-	TRBV4-3	TGCGCCAGCAGCCAAGACCACAGGGCAAGCTCCTACGAGCAGTACTTC	CASSQDHRASSYEQYF
TRBJ2-5	-	TRBD2	TRBV5-1	TGCGCCAGCAGCTTGGGCCAGCGGGGTCAAGAGACCCAGTACTTC	CASSLGQRGQETQYF
TRBJ2-7	once	-	TRBV4-2	TGTGCCAGCAGCCAAGGCCAGGGGTCGACCTACGAGCAGTACTTC	CASSQGQGSTYEQYF
TRBJ2-7	-	-	TRBV29-1	TGCAGCGCTAAGGAGGGGAACGAGCAGTACTTC	CSAKEGNEQYF
TRBJ2-3	few	-	TRBV27	TGTGCCAGCAGTTTATGGAACCAGGCAGATACGCAGTATTTT	CASSLWNQADTQYF
TRBJ2-5	-	TRBD1	TRBV28	TGTGCCAGCAGTTTTGACAGGGAAGTACAAGAGACCCAGTACTTC	CASSFDREVQETQYF
TRBJ2-2	few	-	TRBV7-9	TGTGCCAGCAGCCCGAGCACTACTCGACGGACCGGGGAGCTGTTTTTT	CASSPSTTRRTGELFF
TRBJ1-1	-	-	TRBV10-3	TGTGCCATCAGTGAGTCAAGACAAGAAGCTTTCTTT	CAISESRQEAFF
TRBJ1-1	-	-	TRBV7-2	TGTGCCAGCAGTTCTTTAAGGGGCACTGAAGCTTTCTTT	CASSSLRGTEAFF
TRBJ1-2	-	TRBD1	TRBV7-2	TGTGCCAGCAGCCCAATGACAGGGATATATGGCTACACCTTC	CASSPMTGIYGYTF
TRBJ1-1	-	TRBD1	TRBV9	TGTGCCAGCAGCTCAACCGGGACAGGGTGGACTGAAGCTTTCTTT	CASSSTGTGWTEAFF
TRBJ1-1	few	TRBD1	TRBV4-1	TGCGCCAGCAGCCAGCAACACCGGGACAGGGGGAGGTACACTGAAGCTTTCTTT	CASSQQHRDRGRYTEAFF
TRBJ1-6	few	-	TRBV6-2/TRBV6-3	TGTGCCAGCAGTTACTCAACGGGTACACCCCTCCACTTT	CASSYSTGTPLHF
TRBJ1-1	-	-	TRBV10-3	TGTGCCATCAGTGGCGTCTCCGGGGGCACTGAAGCTTTCTTT	CAISGVSGGTEAFF
TRBJ2-6	-	TRBD1	TRBV10-3	TGTGCCATCAGCGGGGACAGGAATTTAGCCAACGTCCTGACTTTC	CAISGDRNLANVLTF
TRBJ2-2	few	-	TRBV27	TGTGCCAGCAGTCCCAGGGCCCCGAACACCGGGGAGCTGTTTTTT	CASSPRAPNTGELFF
TRBJ2-1	-	-	TRBV28	TGTGCCAGCAGTCTCTACAGGGATGGGTCCAATGAGCAGTTCTTC	CASSLYRDGSNEQFF
TRBJ2-1	-	-	TRBV25-1	TGTGCCAGCAGTGTCGAGGGCCCTCCCTCCTACAATGAGCAGTTCTTC	CASSVEGPPSYNEQFF
TRBJ1-1	-	-	TRBV2	TGTGCCAGCGTCTCATCTGCGGGGACTGAAGCTTTCTTT	CASVSSAGTEAFF
TRBJ2-5	-	TRBD2	TRBV15	TGTGCCACCCGGCGGGGGGACCCCCTGGAGACCCAGTACTTC	CATRRGDPLETQYF
TRBJ2-7	-	-	TRBV7-2	TGTGCCAGCAGCTTACAAACTAGCTTCGAGCAGTACTTC	CASSLQTSFEQYF
TRBJ1-5	once	TRBD1	TRBV28	TGTGCCAGCAGTTCGGCGGGACAGGGCAATCAGCCCCAGCATTTT	CASSSAGQGNQPQHF
TRBJ2-7	-	-	TRBV7-9	TGTGCCAGCAGCCTAAGATCGGGGGTTCGCGAGCAGTACTTC	CASSLRSGVREQYF
TRBJ1-5	-	-	TRBV19	TGTGCCAGTAGTATTGAAGGACTCAATCAGCCCCAGCATTTT	CASSIEGLNQPQHF
TRBJ2-7	few	-	TRBV6-5	TGTGCCACCAAGGGGGTTAGGTACGAGCAGTACTTC	CATKGVRYEQYF
TRBJ1-3	-	-	TRBV4-3	TGCGCCAGCAGCCCGGCGGGTGATGCTGGAAACACCATATATTTT	CASSPAGDAGNTIYF
TRBJ1-6	-	TRBD1	TRBV4-2	TGTGCCAGCAGCCAAGATAGTAGGGGGACAGAAGATTCACCCCTCCACTTT	CASSQDSRGTEDSPLHF
TRBJ1-5	-	-	TRBV4-3	TGCGCCAGCAGCCAAGATAATACGTACTTTTATAGCAATCAGCCCCAGCATTTT	CASSQDNTYFYSNQPQHF
TRBJ2-7	-	-	TRBV5-4	TGTGCCAGCAGCTTCGACAGAAGCTCCTACGAGCAGTACTTC	CASSFDRSSYEQYF
TRBJ1-1	-	-	TRBV5-1	TGCGCCAGCAGCTCCCAGGGCATGAACACTGAAGCTTTCTTT	CASSSQGMNTEAFF
TRBJ2-7	-	TRBD1	TRBV6-5	TGTGCCAGCAGAAGGGACAGGGTACACTACGAGCAGTACTTC	CASRRDRVHYEQYF